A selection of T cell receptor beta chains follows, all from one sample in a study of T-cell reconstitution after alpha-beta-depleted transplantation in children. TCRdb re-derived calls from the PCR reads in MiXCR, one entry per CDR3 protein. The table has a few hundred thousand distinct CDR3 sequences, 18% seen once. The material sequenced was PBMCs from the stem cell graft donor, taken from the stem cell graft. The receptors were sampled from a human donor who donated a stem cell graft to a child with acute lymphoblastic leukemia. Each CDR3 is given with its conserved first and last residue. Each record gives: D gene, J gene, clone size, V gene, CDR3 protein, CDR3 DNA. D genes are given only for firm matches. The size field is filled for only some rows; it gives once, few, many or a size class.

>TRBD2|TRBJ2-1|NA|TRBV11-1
CASSLFRLAGGNEQFF
TGTGCCAGCAGCCTATTTAGACTAGCGGGAGGCAATGAGCAGTTCTTC
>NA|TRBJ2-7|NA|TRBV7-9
CASSLVWAEQYF
TGTGCCAGCAGCTTAGTATGGGCCGAGCAGTACTTC
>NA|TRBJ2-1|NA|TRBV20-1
CSVALSPEQFF
TGCAGTGTTGCCCTGTCCCCTGAGCAGTTCTTC
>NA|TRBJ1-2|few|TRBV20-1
CSARSQGLPGGYTF
TGCAGTGCTAGATCGCAGGGGCTACCGGGGGGCTACACCTTC
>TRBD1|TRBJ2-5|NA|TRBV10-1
CASSESRGPQETQYF
TGCGCCAGCAGTGAGTCGAGGGGGCCTCAAGAGACCCAGTACTTC
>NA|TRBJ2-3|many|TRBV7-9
CASSLAIRTDTQYF
TGTGCCAGCAGCTTAGCGATCCGGACAGATACGCAGTATTTT
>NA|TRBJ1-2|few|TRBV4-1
CASSQEFSGPPAFGYTF
TGCGCCAGCAGCCAAGAATTTTCCGGGCCTCCCGCTTTTGGCTACACCTTC
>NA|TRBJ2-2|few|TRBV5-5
CASRREASNTGELFF
TGTGCCAGCAGGAGAGAAGCGTCGAACACCGGGGAGCTGTTTTTT
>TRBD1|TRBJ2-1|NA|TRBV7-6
CASSLVGQGARYEQFF
TGTGCCAGCAGCTTAGTCGGGCAGGGGGCGAGGTATGAGCAGTTCTTC
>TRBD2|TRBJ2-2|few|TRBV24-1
CATSDTSNLAGLNTGELFF
TGTGCCACCAGTGATACTTCAAACTTAGCGGGTTTGAACACCGGGGAGCTGTTTTTT
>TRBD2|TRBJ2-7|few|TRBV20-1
CSARGLAGSSEQYF
TGCAGTGCTAGGGGACTAGCGGGATCTAGCGAGCAGTACTTC
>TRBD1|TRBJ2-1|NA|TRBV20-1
CSARRDRGWGEQFF
TGCAGTGCTCGCCGGGACAGGGGTTGGGGTGAGCAGTTCTTC
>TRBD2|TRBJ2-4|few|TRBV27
CASSLRTSGSGIQYF
TGTGCCAGCAGTTTGAGGACTAGCGGGAGTGGCATTCAGTACTTC
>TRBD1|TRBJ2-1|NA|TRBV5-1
CASSLKFGTDFYNEQFF
TGCGCCAGCAGCTTAAAATTTGGGACAGACTTTTACAATGAGCAGTTCTTC
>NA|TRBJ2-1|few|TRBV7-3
CASSLKLGNEQFF
TGTGCCAGCAGCTTAAAGCTCGGGAATGAGCAGTTCTTC
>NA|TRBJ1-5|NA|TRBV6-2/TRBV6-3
CASSSTGNNQPQHF
TGTGCCAGCAGCTCTACAGGGAACAATCAGCCCCAGCATTTT
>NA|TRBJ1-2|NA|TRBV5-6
CASSLTGRSNYGYTF
TGTGCCAGCAGCTTGACGGGACGAAGCAACTATGGCTACACCTTC
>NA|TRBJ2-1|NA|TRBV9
CASSPRDRPYNEQFF
TGTGCCAGCAGCCCCCGGGACCGTCCGTACAATGAGCAGTTCTTC
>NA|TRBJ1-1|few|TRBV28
CASSTPTRENTEAFF
TGTGCCAGCAGTACTCCTACCAGGGAGAACACTGAAGCTTTCTTT
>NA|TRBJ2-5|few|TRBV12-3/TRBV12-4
CASSLVERETQYF
TGTGCCAGCAGTTTAGTAGAGCGGGAGACCCAGTACTTC
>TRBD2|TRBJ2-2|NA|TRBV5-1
CASSEAGGSGELFF
TGCGCCAGCAGCGAAGCGGGGGGAAGCGGGGAGCTGTTTTTT
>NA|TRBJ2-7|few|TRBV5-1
CASSPSIDSYEQYF
TGCGCCAGCAGCCCTTCCATAGACTCCTACGAGCAGTACTTC
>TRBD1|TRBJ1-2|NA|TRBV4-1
CASSQDAQQGARYNYGYTF
TGCGCCAGCAGCCAAGACGCCCAACAGGGGGCTCGATATAACTATGGCTACACCTTC
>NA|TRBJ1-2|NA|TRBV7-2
CASSLKVGALGYTF
TGTGCCAGCAGCTTAAAAGTGGGGGCCCTGGGCTACACCTTC
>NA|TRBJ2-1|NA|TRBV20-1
CTARDRVASGVNEQFF
TGCACTGCTAGAGATCGTGTAGCGTCTGGGGTGAATGAGCAGTTCTTC
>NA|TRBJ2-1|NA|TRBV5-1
CASSLGEVAGLGSEQFF
TGCGCCAGCAGCTTGGGTGAGGTAGCAGGTCTTGGGTCTGAGCAGTTCTTC
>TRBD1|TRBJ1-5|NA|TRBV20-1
CSARPGQGNQPQHF
TGCAGTGCGCGCCCGGGACAGGGCAATCAGCCCCAGCATTTT
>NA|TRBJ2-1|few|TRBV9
CASSVGPMNYNEQFF
TGTGCCAGCAGCGTCGGGCCAATGAACTACAATGAGCAGTTCTTC
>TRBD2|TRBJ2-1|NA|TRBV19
CASSIGLAGSRDEQFF
TGTGCCAGTAGTATCGGTCTAGCGGGATCAAGGGATGAGCAGTTCTTC
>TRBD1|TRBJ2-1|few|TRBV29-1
CSVWDSYNEQFF
TGCAGCGTCTGGGACAGCTACAATGAGCAGTTCTTC
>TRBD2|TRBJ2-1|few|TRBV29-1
CSAPRSGGSTRNEQFF
TGCAGCGCCCCTCGAAGTGGCGGGAGCACGAGAAATGAGCAGTTCTTC
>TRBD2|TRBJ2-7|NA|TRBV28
CASSLLAGGSSYEQYF
TGTGCCAGCAGTTTACTAGCGGGAGGAAGCTCCTACGAGCAGTACTTC
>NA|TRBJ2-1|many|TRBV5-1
CASSLPGYNEQFF
TGCGCCAGCAGCCTTCCGGGTTACAATGAGCAGTTCTTC
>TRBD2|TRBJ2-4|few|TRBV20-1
CSAREPGLIIQYF
TGCAGTGCTAGAGAACCGGGACTAATCATTCAGTACTTC
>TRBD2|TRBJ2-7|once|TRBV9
CASSPSLAGGPSYEQYF
TGTGCCAGCAGCCCATCGTTAGCGGGAGGGCCCTCCTACGAGCAGTACTTC
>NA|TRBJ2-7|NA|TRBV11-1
CASSYPPGKTYEQYF
TGTGCCAGCAGCTATCCCCCGGGTAAGACTTACGAGCAGTACTTC
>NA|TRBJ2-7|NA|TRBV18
CASSPRADSYEQYF
TGTGCCAGCTCACCCCGAGCGGATTCCTACGAGCAGTACTTC